A selection of T cell receptor beta chains follows, all from one sample in a study of T-cell reconstitution after alpha-beta-depleted transplantation in children. TCRdb re-derived calls from the PCR reads in MiXCR, one entry per CDR3 protein. This sample has approximately 200,000 distinct CDR3 sequences, with about 15% found just once. The sequencing here drew on PBMCs from the stem cell graft donor, taken from the stem cell graft. Receptors were obtained from a human donor who donated a stem cell graft to a child with acute lymphoblastic leukemia. The CDR3 runs from the conserved cysteine through the conserved F or W. Each record gives: clone size, J gene, V gene, D gene, CDR3 protein, CDR3 DNA. A D gene is named only where the DNA matches it firmly. Size tells how often a clone was seen (once, few, many) or the class of an expanded clone, and some rows leave it out.

>NA|TRBJ2-7|TRBV11-3|TRBD2
CASSLRLAGDHEQYF
TGTGCCAGCAGCTTGCGACTAGCGGGAGACCACGAGCAGTACTTC
>NA|TRBJ2-2|TRBV3-1|NA
CASSQVPRANTGELFF
TGTGCCAGCAGCCAAGTCCCCAGGGCGAACACCGGGGAGCTGTTTTTT
>NA|TRBJ2-1|TRBV10-3|TRBD1
CAISEPDRIPNEQFF
TGTGCCATCAGTGAGCCGGACAGGATACCCAATGAGCAGTTCTTC
>few|TRBJ2-7|TRBV5-1|TRBD2
CASSLVGTSGHTYEQYF
TGCGCCAGCAGCTTGGTGGGGACTAGCGGGCACACCTACGAGCAGTACTTC
>many|TRBJ2-5|TRBV11-2|NA
CASSLDPGEGAQYF
TGTGCCAGCAGCTTAGATCCAGGGGAGGGGGCCCAGTACTTC
>many|TRBJ2-5|TRBV7-9|NA
CASRLNKRDQETQYF
TGTGCCAGCAGACTAAACAAGCGGGACCAAGAGACCCAGTACTTC
>many|TRBJ1-1|TRBV27|TRBD1
CASILLSGTVNTEAFF
TGTGCCAGCATTCTCCTCTCAGGGACAGTGAACACTGAAGCTTTCTTT
>many|TRBJ2-2|TRBV7-2|TRBD2
CASSFSSGSGELFF
TGTGCCAGCAGCTTTAGTAGCGGGTCCGGGGAGCTGTTTTTT
>many|TRBJ1-2|TRBV28|NA
CASSSLPDAYYGYTF
TGTGCCAGCAGTTCCCTACCAGACGCGTACTATGGCTACACCTTC
>many|TRBJ2-1|TRBV6-5|NA
CASGIGDYNEQFF
TGTGCCAGTGGGATTGGGGACTACAATGAGCAGTTCTTC
>many|TRBJ2-1|TRBV4-1|NA
CASGGWGVDEQFF
TGCGCCAGCGGAGGGTGGGGAGTCGATGAGCAGTTCTTC
>many|TRBJ2-3|TRBV20-1|NA
CSASPLAENTQYF
TGCAGTGCTAGCCCCCTAGCCGAGAATACGCAGTATTTT
>few|TRBJ2-7|TRBV6-5|TRBD1
CASSYSAPGTGTYEQYF
TGTGCCAGCAGTTACTCAGCGCCCGGGACAGGGACGTACGAGCAGTACTTC
>many|TRBJ2-7|TRBV20-1|NA
CSARDPGRGVYEQYF
TGCAGTGCTAGAGATCCCGGTAGAGGAGTTTACGAGCAGTACTTC
>few|TRBJ2-3|TRBV9|TRBD2
CASSVGVAGGPSTDTQYF
TGTGCCAGCAGCGTAGGGGTAGCGGGAGGACCCAGCACAGATACGCAGTATTTT
>many|TRBJ2-6|TRBV29-1|TRBD1
CSVRQGTGANVLTF
TGCAGCGTACGACAGGGGACTGGGGCCAACGTCCTGACTTTC
>many|TRBJ1-1|TRBV5-1|NA
CASRPEYAEGTEAFF
TGCGCCAGCAGACCGGAGTATGCCGAGGGGACTGAAGCTTTCTTT
>many|TRBJ2-1|TRBV10-2|TRBD2
CASTWGLAGVVPDNEQFF
TGCGCCAGCACATGGGGACTAGCGGGAGTTGTACCCGACAATGAGCAGTTCTTC
>few|TRBJ2-7|TRBV6-5|NA
CASSSSLSRRIYEQYF
TGTGCCAGCAGTTCCAGCCTTTCTAGACGAATCTACGAGCAGTACTTC
>many|TRBJ1-5|TRBV12-3/TRBV12-4|NA
CASSPFSSSSNQPQHF
TGTGCCAGCAGTCCCTTTAGTAGCTCCTCCAATCAGCCCCAGCATTTT
>NA|TRBJ1-2|TRBV20-1|NA
CSAREQGNYGYTF
TGCAGTGCTAGAGAACAGGGAAACTATGGCTACACCTTC
>many|TRBJ2-7|TRBV25-1|TRBD2
CASSSGTSGLTYEQYF
TGTGCCAGCAGTTCGGGGACTAGCGGCCTGACCTACGAGCAGTACTTC
>many|TRBJ2-1|TRBV12-3/TRBV12-4|NA
CASRRAGQYNEQFF
TGTGCCAGCAGGCGGGCCGGACAGTACAATGAGCAGTTCTTC